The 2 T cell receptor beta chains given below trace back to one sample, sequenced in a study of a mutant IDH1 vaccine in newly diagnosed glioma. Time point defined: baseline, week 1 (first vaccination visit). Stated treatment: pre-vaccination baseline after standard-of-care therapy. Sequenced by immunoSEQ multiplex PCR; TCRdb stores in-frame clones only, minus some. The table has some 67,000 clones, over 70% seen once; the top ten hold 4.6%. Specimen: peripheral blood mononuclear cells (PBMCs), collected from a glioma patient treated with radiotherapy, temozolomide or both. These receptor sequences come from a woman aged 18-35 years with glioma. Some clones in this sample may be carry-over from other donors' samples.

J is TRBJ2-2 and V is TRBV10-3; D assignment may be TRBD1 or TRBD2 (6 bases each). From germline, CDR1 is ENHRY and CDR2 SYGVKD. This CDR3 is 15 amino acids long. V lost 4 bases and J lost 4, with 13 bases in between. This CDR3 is CAISGGGRSTGELFF. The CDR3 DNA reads TGTGCCATCAGTGGTGGGGGGCGAAGCACCGGGGAGCTGTTTTTT.

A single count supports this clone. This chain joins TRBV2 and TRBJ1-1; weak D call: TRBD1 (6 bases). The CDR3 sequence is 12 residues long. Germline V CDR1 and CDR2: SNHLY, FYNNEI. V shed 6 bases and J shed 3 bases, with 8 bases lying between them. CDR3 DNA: TGTGCCAGCAGGGCAGGGGACACTGAAGCTTTCTTT. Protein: CASRAGDTEAFF.